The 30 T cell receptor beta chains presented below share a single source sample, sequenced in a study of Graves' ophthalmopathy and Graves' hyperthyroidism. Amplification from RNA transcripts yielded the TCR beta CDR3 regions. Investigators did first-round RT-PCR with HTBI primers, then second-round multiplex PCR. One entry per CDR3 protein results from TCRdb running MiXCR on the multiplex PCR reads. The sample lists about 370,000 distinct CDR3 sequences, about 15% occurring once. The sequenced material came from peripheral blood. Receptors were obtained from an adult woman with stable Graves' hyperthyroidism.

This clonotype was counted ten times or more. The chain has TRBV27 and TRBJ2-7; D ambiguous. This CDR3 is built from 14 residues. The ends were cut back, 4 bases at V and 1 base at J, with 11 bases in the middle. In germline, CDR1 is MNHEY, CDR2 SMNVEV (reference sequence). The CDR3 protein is CASSSAWGSYEQYF. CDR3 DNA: TGTGCCAGCAGTTCGGCCTGGGGATCCTACGAGCAGTACTTC.

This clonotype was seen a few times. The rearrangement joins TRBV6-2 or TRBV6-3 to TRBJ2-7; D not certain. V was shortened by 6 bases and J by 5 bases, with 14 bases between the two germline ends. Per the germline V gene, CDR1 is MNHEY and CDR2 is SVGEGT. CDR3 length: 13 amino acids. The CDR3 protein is CASRILGADEQYF. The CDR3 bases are TGTGCCAGCAGGATCCTAGGAGCCGACGAGCAGTACTTC.

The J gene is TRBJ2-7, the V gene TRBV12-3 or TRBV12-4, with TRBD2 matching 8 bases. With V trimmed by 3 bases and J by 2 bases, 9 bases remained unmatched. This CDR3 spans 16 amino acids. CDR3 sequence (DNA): TGTGCCAGCAGTTTTAATTGGCTAGCGGGCACCTACGAGCAGTACTTC. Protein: CASSFNWLAGTYEQYF.

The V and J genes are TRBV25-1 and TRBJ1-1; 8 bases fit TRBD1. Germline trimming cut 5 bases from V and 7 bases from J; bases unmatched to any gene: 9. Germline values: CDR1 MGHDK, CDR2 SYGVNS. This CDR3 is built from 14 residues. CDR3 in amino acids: CASSYGQGASEAFF. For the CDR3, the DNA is TGTGCCAGCAGTTACGGGCAGGGGGCTAGTGAAGCTTTCTTT.

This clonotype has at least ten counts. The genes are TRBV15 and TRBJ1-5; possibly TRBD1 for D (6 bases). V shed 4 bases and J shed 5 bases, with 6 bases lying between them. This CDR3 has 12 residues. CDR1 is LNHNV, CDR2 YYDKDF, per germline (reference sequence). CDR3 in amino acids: CATSTGDQPQHF. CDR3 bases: TGTGCCACCAGCACAGGGGATCAGCCCCAGCATTTT.

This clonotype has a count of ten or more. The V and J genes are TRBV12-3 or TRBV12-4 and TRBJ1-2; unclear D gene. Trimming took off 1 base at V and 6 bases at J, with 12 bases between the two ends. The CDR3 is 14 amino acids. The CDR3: CASSLGRSPHGYTF. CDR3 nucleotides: TGTGCCAGCAGTTTAGGCAGGTCACCCCATGGCTACACCTTC.

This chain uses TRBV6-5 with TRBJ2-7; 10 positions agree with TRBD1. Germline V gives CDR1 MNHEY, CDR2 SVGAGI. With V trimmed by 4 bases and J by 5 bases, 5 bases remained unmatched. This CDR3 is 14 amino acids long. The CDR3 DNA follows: TGTGCCAGCAGTTCCATGGGACAGGGGAACGAGCAGTACTTC. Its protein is CASSSMGQGNEQYF.

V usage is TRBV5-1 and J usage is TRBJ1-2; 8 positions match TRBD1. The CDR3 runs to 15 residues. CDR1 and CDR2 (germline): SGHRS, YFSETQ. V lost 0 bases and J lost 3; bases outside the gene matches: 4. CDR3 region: CASSLVGGQDYGYTF. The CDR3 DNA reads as TGCGCCAGCAGCTTGGTGGGGGGACAGGACTATGGCTACACCTTC.

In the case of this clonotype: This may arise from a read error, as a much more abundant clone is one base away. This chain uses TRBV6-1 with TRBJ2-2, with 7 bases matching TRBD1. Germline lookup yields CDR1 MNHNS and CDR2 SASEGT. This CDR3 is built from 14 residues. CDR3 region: CASRDRWDTGEMFF. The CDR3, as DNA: TGTGCCAGCAGGGACAGGTGGGATACCGGGGAGATGTTTTTT.

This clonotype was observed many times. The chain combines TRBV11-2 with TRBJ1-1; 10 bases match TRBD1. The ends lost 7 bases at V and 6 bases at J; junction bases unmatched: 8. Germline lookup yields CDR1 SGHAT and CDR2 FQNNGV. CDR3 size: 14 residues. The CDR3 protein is CASNLRQGAAEAFF. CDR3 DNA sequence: TGTGCCAGCAACCTACGACAGGGGGCCGCTGAAGCTTTCTTT.

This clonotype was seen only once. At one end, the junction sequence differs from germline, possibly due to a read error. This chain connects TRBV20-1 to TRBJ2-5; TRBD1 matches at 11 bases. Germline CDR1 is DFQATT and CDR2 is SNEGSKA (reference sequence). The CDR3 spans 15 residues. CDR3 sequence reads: CTAGRTGTGGQTQYF. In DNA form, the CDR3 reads TGCACTGCTGGGAGAACCGGGACAGGGGGACAGACCCAGTACTTC.

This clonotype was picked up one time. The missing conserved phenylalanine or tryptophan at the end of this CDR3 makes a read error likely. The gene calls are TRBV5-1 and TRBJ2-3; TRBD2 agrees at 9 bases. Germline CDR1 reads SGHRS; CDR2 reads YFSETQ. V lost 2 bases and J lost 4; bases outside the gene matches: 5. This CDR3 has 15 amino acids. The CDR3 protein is CASSFSGSLADTQYC. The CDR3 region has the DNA TGCGCCAGCAGCTTTAGCGGGAGCTTGGCAGATACGCAGTATTGT.

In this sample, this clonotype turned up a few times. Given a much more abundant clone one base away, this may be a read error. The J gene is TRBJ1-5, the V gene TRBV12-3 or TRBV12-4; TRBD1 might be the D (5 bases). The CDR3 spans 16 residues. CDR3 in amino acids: CASRAGPRGSNQSQHF. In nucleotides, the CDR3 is TGTGCCAGCAGGGCGGGACCTCGAGGGAGCAATCAGTCCCAGCATTTT.

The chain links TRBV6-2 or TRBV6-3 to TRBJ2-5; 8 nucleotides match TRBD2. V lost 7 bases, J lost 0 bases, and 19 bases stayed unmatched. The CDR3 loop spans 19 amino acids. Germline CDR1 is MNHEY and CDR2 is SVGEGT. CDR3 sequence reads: CASTPSGELAANYQETQYF. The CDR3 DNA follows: TGTGCCAGCACCCCTAGTGGTGAACTAGCGGCAAATTACCAAGAGACCCAGTACTTC.

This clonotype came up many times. The chain's CDR3 is CASSLPRDRILSPGNTIYF. The DNA for the CDR3 is TGTGCCAGCAGCTTACCCCGGGACAGGATCCTTTCGCCAGGAAACACCATATATTTT. The rearrangement uses TRBV7-2 and TRBJ1-3, with TRBD1 matching 8 bases. Germline CDR1 is SGHTA and CDR2 is FQGNSA. This CDR3 has 19 residues. V trimming: 2 bases; J trimming: 4 bases; junction bases outside the gene matches: 16.

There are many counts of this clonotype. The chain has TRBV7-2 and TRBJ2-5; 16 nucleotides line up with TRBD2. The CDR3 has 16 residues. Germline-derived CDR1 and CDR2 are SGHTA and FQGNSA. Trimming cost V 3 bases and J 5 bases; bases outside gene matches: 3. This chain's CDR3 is CASSLGLAGGAETQYF. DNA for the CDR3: TGTGCCAGCAGCTTGGGACTAGCGGGAGGGGCGGAGACCCAGTACTTC.

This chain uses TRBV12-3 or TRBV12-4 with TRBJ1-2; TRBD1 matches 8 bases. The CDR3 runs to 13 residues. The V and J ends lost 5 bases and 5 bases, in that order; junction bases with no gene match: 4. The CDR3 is CASSATGGYGYTF. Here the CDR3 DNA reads TGTGCCAGCAGTGCAACAGGGGGTTATGGCTACACCTTC.

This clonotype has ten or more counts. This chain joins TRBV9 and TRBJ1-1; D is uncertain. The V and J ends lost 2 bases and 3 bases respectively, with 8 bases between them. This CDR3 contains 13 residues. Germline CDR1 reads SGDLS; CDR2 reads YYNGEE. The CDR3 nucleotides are TGTGCCAGCAGCGTTTTCGAGGACACTGAAGCTTTCTTT. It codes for CASSVFEDTEAFF.

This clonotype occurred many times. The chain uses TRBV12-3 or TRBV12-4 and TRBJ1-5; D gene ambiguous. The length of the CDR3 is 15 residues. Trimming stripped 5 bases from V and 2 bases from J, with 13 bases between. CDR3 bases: TGTGCCAGCAGTACCCTCGTGCAGGGCAATCAGCCCCAGCATTTT. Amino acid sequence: CASSTLVQGNQPQHF.

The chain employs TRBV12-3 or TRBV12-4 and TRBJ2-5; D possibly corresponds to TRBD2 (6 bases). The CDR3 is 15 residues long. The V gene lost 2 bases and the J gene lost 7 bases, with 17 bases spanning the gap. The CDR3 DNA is TGTGCCAGCAGTTTAACGGGGGAGGATGATACGACCCAGTACTTC. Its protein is CASSLTGEDDTTQYF.

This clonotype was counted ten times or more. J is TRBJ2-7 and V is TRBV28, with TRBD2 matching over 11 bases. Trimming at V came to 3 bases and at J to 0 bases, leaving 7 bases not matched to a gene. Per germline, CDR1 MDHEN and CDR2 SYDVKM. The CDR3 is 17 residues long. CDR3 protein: CASSFLPSGGLSYEQYF. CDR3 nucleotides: TGTGCCAGCAGTTTCCTTCCTAGCGGGGGGCTCTCCTACGAGCAGTACTTC.

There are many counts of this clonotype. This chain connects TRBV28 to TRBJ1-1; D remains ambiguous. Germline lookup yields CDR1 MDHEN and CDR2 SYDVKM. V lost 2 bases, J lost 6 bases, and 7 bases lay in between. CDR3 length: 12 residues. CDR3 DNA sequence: TGTGCCAGCAGTTTAGGGGTCGCTGAAGCTTTCTTT. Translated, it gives CASSLGVAEAFF.

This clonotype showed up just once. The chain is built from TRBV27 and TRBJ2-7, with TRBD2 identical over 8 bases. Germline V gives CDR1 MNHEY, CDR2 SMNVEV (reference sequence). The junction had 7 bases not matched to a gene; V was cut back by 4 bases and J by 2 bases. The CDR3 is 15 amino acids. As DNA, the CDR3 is TGTGCCAGCAGTTGGGGCGGGAGGACCCCCTACGAGCAGTACTTC. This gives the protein CASSWGGRTPYEQYF.

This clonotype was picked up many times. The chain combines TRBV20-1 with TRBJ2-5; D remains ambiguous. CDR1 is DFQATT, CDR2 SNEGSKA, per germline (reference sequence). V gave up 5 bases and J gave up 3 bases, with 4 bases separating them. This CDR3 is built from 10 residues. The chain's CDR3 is CSAAKETQYF. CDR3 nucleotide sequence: TGCAGTGCTGCTAAAGAGACCCAGTACTTC.

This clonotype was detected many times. The CDR3, as DNA: TGTGCCAGCAGGCGAGGACAGGAGCTTCTCGAGCAGTACTTC. It specifies CASRRGQELLEQYF. The chain recombines TRBV6-1 with TRBJ2-7; 7 nucleotides agree with TRBD1. The CDR3 covers 14 residues. V lost 6 bases and J lost 6; bases outside the gene matches: 11. Germline CDR1 and CDR2: MNHNS and SASEGT.

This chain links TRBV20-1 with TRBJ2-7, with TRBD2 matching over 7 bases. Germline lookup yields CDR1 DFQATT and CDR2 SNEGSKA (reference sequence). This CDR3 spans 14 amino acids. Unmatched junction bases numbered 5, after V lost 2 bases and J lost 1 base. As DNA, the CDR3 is TGCAGTGCTAGACTAGCGGTTCGTTCCTACGAGCAGTACTTC. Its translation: CSARLAVRSYEQYF.

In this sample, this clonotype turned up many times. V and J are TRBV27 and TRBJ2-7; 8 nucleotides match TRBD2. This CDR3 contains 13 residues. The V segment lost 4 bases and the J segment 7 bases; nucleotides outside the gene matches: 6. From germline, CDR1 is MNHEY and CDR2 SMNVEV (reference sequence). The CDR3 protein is CASSSREVGEQYF. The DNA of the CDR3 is TGTGCCAGCAGTTCGCGGGAGGTAGGGGAGCAGTACTTC.

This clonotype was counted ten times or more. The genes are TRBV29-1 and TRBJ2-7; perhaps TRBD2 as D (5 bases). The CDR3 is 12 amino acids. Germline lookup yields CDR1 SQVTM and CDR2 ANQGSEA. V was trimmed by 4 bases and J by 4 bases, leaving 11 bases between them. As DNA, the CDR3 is TGCAGCGTTGCTAGCTTCAGGTACGAGCAGTACTTC. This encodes CSVASFRYEQYF.

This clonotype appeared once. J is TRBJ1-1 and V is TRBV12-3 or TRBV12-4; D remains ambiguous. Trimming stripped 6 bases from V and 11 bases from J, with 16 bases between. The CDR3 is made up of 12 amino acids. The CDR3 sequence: CASSQDTRRAFF. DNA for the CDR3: TGTGCCAGCAGCCAAGACACGAGGCGGGCTTTCTTT.

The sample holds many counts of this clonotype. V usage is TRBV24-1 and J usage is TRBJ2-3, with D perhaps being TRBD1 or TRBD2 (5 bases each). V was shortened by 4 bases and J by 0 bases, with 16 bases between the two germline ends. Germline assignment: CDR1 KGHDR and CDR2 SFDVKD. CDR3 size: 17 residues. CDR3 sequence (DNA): TGTGCCACCAGTGAACCCCCGGGACGGCCCAGCACAGATACGCAGTATTTT. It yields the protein CATSEPPGRPSTDTQYF.